Given below is one T cell receptor beta chain in context. This entry is derived from a study of blood T cell repertoires in COVID-19. Overall study context: T cells, B-cell-depleted T cells, or PBMCs supplied cDNA or gDNA.

V was pared by 1 base and J by 0 bases, with 8 bases between. Germline lookup yields CDR1 LNHDA and CDR2 SQIVND (reference sequence). The CDR3 is 15 residues long. Original analysis: Estimated nucleated cell counts came from reference gene primer amplification. The assay was immunoSEQ multiplex PCR, and TCRdb's table has in-frame clones only and misses some. That table furnishes V, J and clone size, whereas the DNA furnished D and trimming. Here the sample spans approximately 150,000 clones, approximately 95% being singletons. This receptor was identified in a woman between 55 and 75 years old with COVID-19, enrolled during active disease. Material: peripheral blood. This chain connects TRBV19 to TRBJ2-3; D unresolved. The CDR3 loop reads CASSIGRLSTDTQYF. CDR3 in DNA: TGTGCCAGTAGTATAGGCCGACTCAGCACAGATACGCAGTATTTT.